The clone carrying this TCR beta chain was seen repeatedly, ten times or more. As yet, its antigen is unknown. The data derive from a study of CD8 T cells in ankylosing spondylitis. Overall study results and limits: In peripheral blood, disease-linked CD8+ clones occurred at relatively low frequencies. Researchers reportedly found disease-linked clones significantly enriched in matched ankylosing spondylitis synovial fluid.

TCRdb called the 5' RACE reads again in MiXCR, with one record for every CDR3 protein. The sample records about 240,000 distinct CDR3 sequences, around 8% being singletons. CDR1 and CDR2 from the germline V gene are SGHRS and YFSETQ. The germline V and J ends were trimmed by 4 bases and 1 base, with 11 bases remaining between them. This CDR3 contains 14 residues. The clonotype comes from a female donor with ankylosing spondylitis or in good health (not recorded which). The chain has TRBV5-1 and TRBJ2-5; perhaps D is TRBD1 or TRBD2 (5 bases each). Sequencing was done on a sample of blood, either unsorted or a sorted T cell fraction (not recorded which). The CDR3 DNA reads TGCGCCAGCAGCCAGAGGGACGGCCAAGAGACCCAGTACTTC. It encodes CASSQRDGQETQYF.